The entry below gives a single T cell receptor (beta chain) sequence along with its context. V trimming: 4 bases; J trimming: 0 bases; junction bases outside the gene matches: 2. The germline V gene encodes CDR1 SGHNT and CDR2 YENEEA. The CDR3 consists of 16 residues. With 60 Vbeta and 13 Jbeta primers, the PCR was carried out. Profiling relied on immunoSEQ multiplex PCR, and the TCRdb table lists in-frame clones only, not all of them. The profile shows around 100,000 clones, approximately 69% of them singletons. The data were obtained in a study of cytomegalovirus exposure and HLA in healthy donors. Source material: PBMCs. The receptor comes from a middle-aged woman in good health and CMV-seropositive. The chain combines TRBV11-3 with TRBJ2-3, with TRBD2 matching over 12 bases. This CDR3 reads CASSSGLAGSTDTQYF. As DNA, the CDR3 is TGTGCCAGCAGCTCCGGACTAGCGGGAAGCACAGATACGCAGTATTTT.